Below are 16 T cell receptor beta chains sequenced from a single sample in a study of blood T cell repertoires in COVID-19. Only in-frame clones appear in the TCRdb table, and some are missing; sequencing was by immunoSEQ multiplex PCR. The sample has 250,000 to 300,000 clones, less than 90% seen once. Sequenced material: peripheral blood. These receptors were obtained from a man aged 55 to 70 who had recovered from COVID-19.

The CDR3: CASSRGASGGSQETQYF. As DNA, the CDR3 is TGCGCCAGCAGCCGGGGAGCTAGCGGGGGATCCCAAGAGACCCAGTACTTC. The chain carries TRBV5-1 and TRBJ2-5, with 10 positions matching TRBD2. Germline CDR1 and CDR2: SGHRS and YFSETQ. With V trimmed by 4 bases and J by 1 base, 10 bases remained unmatched. The CDR3 loop spans 17 amino acids. Together with reference TRBV5-1 and TRBJ2-5, the CDR3 gives the full variable domain: KAGVTQTPRYLIKTRGQQVTLSCSPISGHRSVSWYQQTPGQGLQFLFEYFSETQRNKGNFPGRFSGRQFSNSRSEMNVSTLELGDSALYLCASSRGASGGSQETQYFGPGTRLLVL.

V is TRBV7-6 and J is TRBJ2-5; 8 positions match TRBD1. CDR1 and CDR2 (germline): SGHVS, FNYEAQ. V lost 4 bases to trimming and J lost 2 bases; unmatched junction nucleotides: 18. The CDR3 length is 19 residues. CDR3 DNA sequence: TGTGCCAGCAGCTCAAGGCAGGGGGCCGCGCGAGGAGGTCAAGAGACCCAGTACTTC. It specifies CASSSRQGAARGGQETQYF.

The V gene is TRBV5-1, the J gene TRBJ2-5; 10 nucleotides agree with TRBD1. CDR1 is SGHRS, CDR2 YFSETQ, per germline. This CDR3 region has 15 residues. Losses at the gene ends were 3 bases for V and 5 bases for J; bases not matched to a gene: 7. CDR3 protein: CASSSGTGERETQYF. The CDR3 bases are TGCGCCAGCAGCTCAGGGACAGGGGAAAGGGAGACCCAGTACTTC. Based on the CDR3 plus reference TRBV5-1 and TRBJ2-5, the full variable domain is KAGVTQTPRYLIKTRGQQVTLSCSPISGHRSVSWYQQTPGQGLQFLFEYFSETQRNKGNFPGRFSGRQFSNSRSEMNVSTLELGDSALYLCASSSGTGERETQYFGPGTRLLVL.

This chain connects TRBV30 to TRBJ2-3, with TRBD1 as a possible D gene (5 bases). Trimming cost V 5 bases and J 5 bases, with 11 bases left between them. The germline gives CDR1 GTSNPN, CDR2 SVGIG (reference sequence). The CDR3 totals 12 residues. The CDR3 here is CAWVQGRDTQYF. The CDR3 DNA reads as TGTGCCTGGGTCCAGGGCAGAGATACGCAGTATTTT. The entire variable domain, with the rest obtained from reference TRBV30 and TRBJ2-3, is as follows: SQTIHQWPATLVQPVGSPLSLECTVEGTSNPNLYWYRQAAGRGLQLLFYSVGIGQISSEVPQNLSASRPQDRQFILSSKKLLLSDSGFYLCAWVQGRDTQYFGPGTRLTVL.

The CDR3 DNA follows: TGTGCCAGCTCACCACGGCAGGGTGGTAACACTGAAGCTTTCTTT. Translating gives CASSPRQGGNTEAFF. The chain joins TRBV18 to TRBJ1-1; possible D gene TRBD1, 5 bases. Trimming took 1 base from V and 2 from J, leaving 11 bases between them. The germline V gene has CDR1 KGHSH and CDR2 LQKENI. The CDR3 has 15 amino acids.

The V and J genes are TRBV2 and TRBJ1-4; the match to TRBD1 covers 9 bases. The CDR3 extends over 14 amino acids. Per germline, CDR1 SNHLY and CDR2 FYNNEI. With V trimmed by 4 bases and J by 8 bases, 5 bases remained unmatched. CDR3 loop: CASSGQGVGEKLFF. In nucleotides, the CDR3 is TGTGCCAGCAGTGGACAGGGGGTTGGGGAAAAACTGTTTTTT. Complete variable domain (other parts from reference TRBV2 and TRBJ1-4): EPEVTQTPSHQVTQMGQEVILRCVPISNHLYFYWYRQILGQKVEFLVSFYNNEISEKSEIFDDQFSVERPDGSNFTLKIRSTKLEDSAMYFCASSGQGVGEKLFFGSGTQLSVL.

The chain recombines TRBV6-4 with TRBJ2-3, with 9 nucleotides matching TRBD1. After removal of 5 bases from V and 4 bases from J, the junction contained 4 bases not matched to a gene. CDR3 size: 14 residues. CDR1 and CDR2 from the germline V gene are MRHNA and SNTAGT. CDR3 region: CASSSRTGADTQYF. CDR3 DNA sequence: TGTGCCAGCAGTTCCAGGACAGGGGCAGATACGCAGTATTTT.

This clone was detected only once. The J gene is TRBJ2-1, the V gene TRBV2, with D perhaps matching TRBD2 (6 bases). V dropped 10 bases and J dropped 0 bases, with 13 bases sitting between them. This CDR3 comprises 14 residues. Looked up from germline, CDR1 is SNHLY and CDR2 is FYNNEI. CDR3 sequence (DNA): TGTGCCAAAACCGGGGGAAGCTCCTACAATGAGCAGTTCTTC. It translates to CAKTGGSSYNEQFF.

The chain employs TRBV2 and TRBJ2-3; tentatively, D is TRBD1 (6 bases). The CDR3 length is 15 residues. V shed 6 bases and J shed 2 bases, with 15 bases lying between them. CDR1 is SNHLY and CDR2 is FYNNEI in the germline V gene. Here the CDR3 reads CASRQTGILTDTQYF. The CDR3 nucleotides are TGTGCCAGCAGACAAACAGGGATTCTCACAGATACGCAGTATTTT.

This clone was detected once. The rearrangement uses TRBV27 and TRBJ2-3; 7 bases line up with TRBD1. Germline-derived CDR1 and CDR2 are MNHEY and SMNVEV (reference sequence). V trimming: 5 bases; J trimming: 6 bases; junction bases outside the gene matches: 17. The CDR3 runs to 17 residues. Here the CDR3 reads CASSHQTLTGDGDTQYF. The DNA of the CDR3 is TGTGCCAGCAGTCACCAAACCTTAACAGGGGACGGGGATACGCAGTATTTT.

This chain links TRBV12-5 with TRBJ1-2; TRBD1 matches 9 bases. CDR3 length: 14 residues. Losses at the gene ends were 0 bases for V and 10 bases for J; bases not matched to a gene: 6. Germline CDR1 and CDR2: LGHNT and FRNRAP. CDR3 DNA: TGTGCTAGTGGTTTGGTCCCGGGACAGGGTGCCTACACCTTC. It is translated as CASGLVPGQGAYTF.

For the CDR3, the DNA is TGCGCCAGCAGCTCGTCCAGGGGTAGCGGGAGAGGGGCAGATACGCAGTATTTT. Translated: CASSSSRGSGRGADTQYF. The chain recombines TRBV5-1 with TRBJ2-3; 9 bases align to TRBD2. The length of the CDR3 is 18 residues. V lost 3 bases, J lost 4 bases, and 15 bases stayed unmatched. Germline lookup yields CDR1 SGHRS and CDR2 YFSETQ.

V usage is TRBV28 and J usage is TRBJ2-7; tentative D call: TRBD1 (5 bases). V was shortened by 5 bases and J by 2 bases, with 16 bases between the two germline ends. CDR3 length: 15 residues. In germline, CDR1 is MDHEN, CDR2 SYDVKM. The CDR3: CASSPPGRQPYEQYF. The CDR3 nucleotides are TGTGCCAGCAGTCCACCTGGCCGACAGCCCTACGAGCAGTACTTC. Using reference TRBV28 and TRBJ2-7 for the parts outside the CDR3, the full variable domain is DVKVTQSSRYLVKRTGEKVFLECVQDMDHENMFWYRQDPGLGLRLIYFSYDVKMKEKGDIPEGYSVSREKKERFSLILESASTNQTSMYLCASSPPGRQPYEQYFGPGTRLTVT.

The rearrangement links TRBV5-1 to TRBJ2-3; the D is unclear. CDR1 is SGHRS, CDR2 YFSETQ, per germline. V was cut by 0 bases and J by 0 bases, with 8 bases left in between. This CDR3 region has 15 residues. CDR3 sequence reads: CASSLVVRSTDTQYF. The CDR3 DNA follows: TGCGCCAGCAGCTTGGTCGTCCGGAGCACAGATACGCAGTATTTT.

This chain links TRBV5-1 with TRBJ2-5; 13 bases agree with TRBD2. The CDR3 spans 16 residues. V lost 3 bases, J lost 2 bases, and 4 bases stayed unmatched. Per germline, CDR1 SGHRS and CDR2 YFSETQ. This CDR3 reads CASSWGTSGEQETQYF. In DNA form, the CDR3 reads TGCGCCAGCAGCTGGGGGACTAGCGGGGAACAAGAGACCCAGTACTTC.

This clone turned up a few times. The same CDR3 arises from other DNA sequences in this sample as well. The rearrangement uses TRBV5-1 and TRBJ2-2; TRBD1 aligns across 10 bases. The CDR3 contains 15 residues. After removal of 4 bases from V and 4 bases from J, the junction contained 4 bases not matched to a gene. The germline V gene encodes CDR1 SGHRS and CDR2 YFSETQ. The CDR3: CASSPGTGATGELFF. The DNA for the CDR3 is TGCGCCAGCAGCCCTGGGACAGGGGCCACCGGGGAGCTGTTTTTT.